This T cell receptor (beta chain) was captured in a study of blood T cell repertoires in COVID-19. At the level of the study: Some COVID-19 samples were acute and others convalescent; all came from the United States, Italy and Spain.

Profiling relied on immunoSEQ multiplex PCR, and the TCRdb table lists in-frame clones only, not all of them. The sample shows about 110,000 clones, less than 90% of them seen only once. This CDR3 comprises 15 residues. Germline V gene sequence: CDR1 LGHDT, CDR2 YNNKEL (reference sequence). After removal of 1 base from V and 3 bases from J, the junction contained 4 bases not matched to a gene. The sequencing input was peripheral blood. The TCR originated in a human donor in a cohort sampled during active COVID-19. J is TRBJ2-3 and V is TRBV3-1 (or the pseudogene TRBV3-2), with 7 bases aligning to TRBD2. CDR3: CASSQAASGTDTQYF. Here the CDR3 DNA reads TGTGCCAGCAGCCAAGCGGCTAGCGGAACAGATACGCAGTATTTT.